This passage covers 5 T cell receptor beta chains from one sample sequenced in a study of Ad26.COV2.S vaccination and SARS-CoV-2 variants (dated by TCRdb to 2020 to 2023). Receptor libraries were prepared by the immunoSEQ multiplex PCR assay. Imported from immuneACCESS, the table was reduced by TCRdb to in-frame sequences with V and J called. These copies leave out some clones; in studies compared against another copy, an unresolved V gene accounts for under half, and the cause of the remainder is not known. This sample lists a few hundred thousand clones; roughly 90% were detected once. Around 3.6% of the sample comes from the top ten. The treatment or condition label of this sample denotes: around 19 received Ad26.COV2.S at low or high dose, single or two shots; roughly five received placebo; per-sample allocation not given. Repertoires of vaccine and placebo recipients were sequenced from samples collected on day 63 after the first injection.

The sample in question was peripheral blood, obtained in a trial of Ad26.COV2.S vaccine versus placebo. Receptors originate from a person aged 18-65 years who received the Ad26.COV2.S COVID-19 vaccine or a placebo.

The rearrangement links TRBV6-5 to TRBJ1-3, with unresolved D. Germline V lookup: CDR1 MNHEY, CDR2 SVGAGI. V was clipped by 2 bases and J by 0 bases, with 8 bases between them. The CDR3 loop spans 15 amino acids. CDR3 protein: CASSYGSYSGNTIYF. The CDR3 coding sequence is TGTGCCAGCAGTTACGGGTCTTACTCTGGAAACACCATATATTTT.

The rearrangement joins TRBV25-1 to TRBJ2-7; 11 positions match TRBD1. The CDR3 spans 14 residues. CDR1 is MGHDK and CDR2 is SYGVNS in the germline V gene. V lost 3 bases, J lost 8 bases, and 6 bases stayed unmatched. CDR3 protein: CASSDPRDRGKQYF. The CDR3 DNA reads as TGTGCCAGCAGTGATCCTCGGGACAGGGGGAAGCAGTACTTC.

This chain connects TRBV15 to TRBJ1-4, with D maybe TRBD1 (5 bases). Germline V gives CDR1 LNHNV, CDR2 YYDKDF (reference sequence). The CDR3 consists of 16 residues. The V end was cut by 1 base, the J end by 1 base, with 10 bases between. The CDR3 DNA reads TGTGCCACCAGCAGAGTCCCTGGACAAACTAATGAAAAACTGTTTTTT. This codes for CATSRVPGQTNEKLFF. Drawing the rest from reference TRBV15 and TRBJ1-4, the complete variable domain is DAMVIQNPRYQVTQFGKPVTLSCSQTLNHNVMYWYQQKSSQAPKLLFHYYDKDFNNEADTPDNFQSRRPNTSFCFLDIRSPGLGDTAMYLCATSRVPGQTNEKLFFGSGTQLSVL.

The chain carries TRBV3-1 (or the pseudogene TRBV3-2) and TRBJ2-7; maybe TRBD1 (6 bases). This CDR3 is 13 amino acids long. Trimming left V 3 bases short and J 7 bases short, with 13 bases between. The germline gives CDR1 LGHDT, CDR2 YNNKEL (reference sequence). The CDR3 loop reads CASSQGTSWEQYF. CDR3 nucleotides: TGTGCCAGCAGCCAGGGGACATCCTGGGAGCAGTACTTC.

The V gene is TRBV5-4, the J gene TRBJ1-2; tentative D call: TRBD1 (6 bases). The germline V gene encodes CDR1 SGHNT and CDR2 YYREEE (reference sequence). The V and J ends lost 4 bases and 4 bases respectively, with 17 bases between them. The CDR3 runs 15 residues. CDR3 protein: CASSRTTGISYGYTF. CDR3 bases: TGTGCCAGCAGCCGCACGACAGGAATCTCCTATGGCTACACCTTC.